This record looks at one T cell receptor beta chain sequence and its context. Its antigen is unknown. This table comes from immunoSEQ multiplex PCR, and its TCRdb copy is limited to in-frame clones, with some not included. Among fewer than 70,000 clones listed, about 74% were seen once. This sample is drawn from a study of early stage breast cancer tumors. Whole-study findings and limits: Enriched TCRB sequences shared across patients were mostly commonly generated sequences.

This CDR3 has 19 amino acids. Unmatched junction bases numbered 9, after V lost 1 base and J lost 2 bases. CDR1 and CDR2 (germline): SGHAT, FQNNGV. The sequencing sample was made of blood. V gene TRBV11-2 combines with J gene TRBJ2-7; 15 bases agree with TRBD2. This receptor was taken from a person in their thirties with breast cancer. The CDR3 bases are TGTGCCAGCAGCTTAGGTCGGACTAGCGGGAGGGCCAGGACCTACGAGCAGTACTTC. Its translation: CASSLGRTSGRARTYEQYF. Combining the CDR3 with reference TRBV11-2 and TRBJ2-7 gives the whole variable domain EAGVAQSPRYKIIEKRQSVAFWCNPISGHATLYWYQQILGQGPKLLIQFQNNGVVDDSQLPKDRFSAERLKGVDSTLKIQPAKLEDSAVYLCASSLGRTSGRARTYEQYFGPGTRLTVT.